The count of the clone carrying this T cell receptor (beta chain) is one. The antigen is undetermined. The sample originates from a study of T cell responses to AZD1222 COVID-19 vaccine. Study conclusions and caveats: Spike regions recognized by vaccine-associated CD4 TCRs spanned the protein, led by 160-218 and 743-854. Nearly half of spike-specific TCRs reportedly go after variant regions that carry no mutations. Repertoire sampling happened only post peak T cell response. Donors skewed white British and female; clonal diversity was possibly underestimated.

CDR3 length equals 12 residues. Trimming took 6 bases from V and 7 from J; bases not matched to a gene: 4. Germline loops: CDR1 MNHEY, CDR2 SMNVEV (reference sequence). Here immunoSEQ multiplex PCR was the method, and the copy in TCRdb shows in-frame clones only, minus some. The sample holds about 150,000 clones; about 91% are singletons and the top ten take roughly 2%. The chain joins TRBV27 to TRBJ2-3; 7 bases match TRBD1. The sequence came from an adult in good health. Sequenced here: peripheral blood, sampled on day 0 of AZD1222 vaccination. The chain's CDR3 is CASRGGVNTQYF. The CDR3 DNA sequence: TGTGCCAGCAGAGGGGGCGTGAATACGCAGTATTTT.